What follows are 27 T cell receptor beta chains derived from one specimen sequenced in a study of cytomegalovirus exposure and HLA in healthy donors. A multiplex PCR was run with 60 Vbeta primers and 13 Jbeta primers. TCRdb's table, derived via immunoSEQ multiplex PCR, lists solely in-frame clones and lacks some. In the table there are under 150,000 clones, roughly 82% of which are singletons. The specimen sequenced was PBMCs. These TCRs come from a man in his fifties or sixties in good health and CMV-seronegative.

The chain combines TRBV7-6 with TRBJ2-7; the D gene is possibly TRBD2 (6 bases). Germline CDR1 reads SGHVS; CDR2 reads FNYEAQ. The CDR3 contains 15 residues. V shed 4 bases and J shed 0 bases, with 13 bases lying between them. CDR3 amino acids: CASSSGTSFSYEQYF. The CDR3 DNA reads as TGTGCCAGCAGCTCAGGGACTTCCTTCTCCTACGAGCAGTACTTC. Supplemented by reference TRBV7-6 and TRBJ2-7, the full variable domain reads GAGVSQSPRYKVTKRGQDVALRCDPISGHVSLYWYRQALGQGPEFLTYFNYEAQQDKSGLPNDRFSAERPEGSISTLTIQRTEQRDSAMYRCASSSGTSFSYEQYFGPGTRLTVT.

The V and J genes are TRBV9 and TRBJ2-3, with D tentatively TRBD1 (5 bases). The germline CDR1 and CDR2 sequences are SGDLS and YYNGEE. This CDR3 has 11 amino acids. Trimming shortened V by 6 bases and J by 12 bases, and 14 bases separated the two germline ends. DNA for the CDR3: TGTGCCAGCAAGGGGAACGATCTCCAGTATTTT. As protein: CASKGNDLQYF.

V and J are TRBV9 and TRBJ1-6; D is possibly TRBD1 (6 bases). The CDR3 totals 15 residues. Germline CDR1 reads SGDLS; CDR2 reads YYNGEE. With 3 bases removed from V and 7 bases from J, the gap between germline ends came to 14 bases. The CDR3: CASSGQGRENSPLHF. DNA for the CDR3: TGTGCCAGCAGCGGCCAGGGGAGGGAGAATTCACCCCTCCACTTT. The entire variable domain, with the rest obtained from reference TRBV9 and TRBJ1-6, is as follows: DSGVTQTPKHLITATGQRVTLRCSPRSGDLSVYWYQQSLDQGLQFLIQYYNGEERAKGNILERFSAQQFPDLHSELNLSSLELGDSALYFCASSGQGRENSPLHFGNGTRLTVT.

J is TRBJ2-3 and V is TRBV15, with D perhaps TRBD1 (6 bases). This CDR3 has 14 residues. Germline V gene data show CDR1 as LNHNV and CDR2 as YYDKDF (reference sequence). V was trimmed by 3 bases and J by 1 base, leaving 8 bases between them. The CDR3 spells CATSRGAGTDTQYF. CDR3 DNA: TGTGCCACCAGCAGGGGGGCAGGCACAGATACGCAGTATTTT. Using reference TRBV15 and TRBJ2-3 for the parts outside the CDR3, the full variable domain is DAMVIQNPRYQVTQFGKPVTLSCSQTLNHNVMYWYQQKSSQAPKLLFHYYDKDFNNEADTPDNFQSRRPNTSFCFLDIRSPGLGDTAMYLCATSRGAGTDTQYFGPGTRLTVL.

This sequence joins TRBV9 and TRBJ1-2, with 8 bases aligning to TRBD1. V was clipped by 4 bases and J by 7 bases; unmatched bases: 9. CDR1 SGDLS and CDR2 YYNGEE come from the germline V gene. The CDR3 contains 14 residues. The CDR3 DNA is TGTGCCAGCAGCTCAGGACAGGGTGAGGTTGGCTACACCTTC. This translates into CASSSGQGEVGYTF.

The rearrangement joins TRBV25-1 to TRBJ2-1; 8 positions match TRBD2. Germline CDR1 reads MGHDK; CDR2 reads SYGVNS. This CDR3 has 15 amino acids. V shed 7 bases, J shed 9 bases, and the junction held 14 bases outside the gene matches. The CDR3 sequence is CASTQTSGGQVEQFF. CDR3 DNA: TGTGCCAGCACCCAGACGAGCGGGGGCCAGGTTGAGCAGTTCTTC.

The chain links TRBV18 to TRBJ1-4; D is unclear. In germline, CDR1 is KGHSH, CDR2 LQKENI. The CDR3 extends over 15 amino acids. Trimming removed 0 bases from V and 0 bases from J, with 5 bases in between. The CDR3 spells CASSPPGATNEKLFF. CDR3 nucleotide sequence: TGTGCCAGCTCACCACCCGGGGCAACTAATGAAAAACTGTTTTTT.

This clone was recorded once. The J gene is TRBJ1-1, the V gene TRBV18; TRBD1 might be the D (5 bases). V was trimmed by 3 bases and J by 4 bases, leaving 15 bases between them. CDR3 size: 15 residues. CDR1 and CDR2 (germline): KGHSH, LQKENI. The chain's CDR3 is CASSPVPKGVTEAFF. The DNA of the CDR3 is TGTGCCAGCTCACCCGTCCCCAAAGGGGTCACTGAAGCTTTCTTT.

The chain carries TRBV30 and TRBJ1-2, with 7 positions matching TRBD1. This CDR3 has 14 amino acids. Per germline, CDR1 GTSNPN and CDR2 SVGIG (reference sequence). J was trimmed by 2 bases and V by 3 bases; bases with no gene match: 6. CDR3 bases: TGTGCCTGGAGGCGACAGGGTCCAAACTATGGCTACACCTTC. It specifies CAWRRQGPNYGYTF.

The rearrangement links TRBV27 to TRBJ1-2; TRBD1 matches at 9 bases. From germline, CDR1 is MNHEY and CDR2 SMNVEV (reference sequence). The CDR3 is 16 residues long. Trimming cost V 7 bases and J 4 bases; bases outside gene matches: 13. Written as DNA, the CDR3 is TGTGCCAGCACTTCCTACCTTCGGGGACAGGGCTATGGCTACACCTTC. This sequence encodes CASTSYLRGQGYGYTF.

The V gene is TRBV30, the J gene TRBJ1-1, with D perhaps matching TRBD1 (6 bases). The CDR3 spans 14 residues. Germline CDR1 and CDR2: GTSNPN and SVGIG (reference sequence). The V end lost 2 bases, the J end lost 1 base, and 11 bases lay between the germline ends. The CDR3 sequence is CAWSWTDQNTEAFF. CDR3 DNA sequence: TGTGCCTGGAGTTGGACAGATCAGAACACTGAAGCTTTCTTT.

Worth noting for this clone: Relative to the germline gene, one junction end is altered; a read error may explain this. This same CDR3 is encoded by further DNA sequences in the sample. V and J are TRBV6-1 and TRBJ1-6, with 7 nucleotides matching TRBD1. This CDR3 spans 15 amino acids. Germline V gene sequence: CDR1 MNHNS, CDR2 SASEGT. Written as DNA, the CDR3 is TGTGCCAGCAGTAAGACAGGGCAGAATAATTCCCCCCTCCACTTT. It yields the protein CASSKTGQNNSPLHF.

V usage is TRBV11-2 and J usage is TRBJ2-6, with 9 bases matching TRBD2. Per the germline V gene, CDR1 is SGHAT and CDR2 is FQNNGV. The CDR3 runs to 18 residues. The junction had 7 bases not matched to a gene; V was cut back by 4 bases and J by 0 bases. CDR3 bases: TGTGCCAGCAGCTCACTAGCGGGTGATAGCTCTGGGGCCAACGTCCTGACTTTC. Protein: CASSSLAGDSSGANVLTF.

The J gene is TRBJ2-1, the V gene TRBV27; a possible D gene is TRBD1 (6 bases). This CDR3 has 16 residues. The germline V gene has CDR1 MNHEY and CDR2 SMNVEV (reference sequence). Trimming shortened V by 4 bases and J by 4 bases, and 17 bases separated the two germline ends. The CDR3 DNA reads TGTGCCAGCAGTTCCCGGACAGCCTACAGTTACAATGAGCAGTTCTTC. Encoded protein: CASSSRTAYSYNEQFF.

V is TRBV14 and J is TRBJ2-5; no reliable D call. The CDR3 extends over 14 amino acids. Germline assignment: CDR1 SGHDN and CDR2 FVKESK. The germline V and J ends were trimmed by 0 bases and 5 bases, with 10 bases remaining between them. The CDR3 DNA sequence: TGTGCCAGCAGCCAAGACAGGTTTGGGGAGACCCAGTACTTC. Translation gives CASSQDRFGETQYF.

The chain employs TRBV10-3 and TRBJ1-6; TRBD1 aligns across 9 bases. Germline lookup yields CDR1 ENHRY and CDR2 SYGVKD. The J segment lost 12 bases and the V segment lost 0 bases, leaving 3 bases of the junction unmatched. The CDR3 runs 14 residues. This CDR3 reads CAISESGQGRPLHF. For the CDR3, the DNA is TGTGCCATCAGTGAGTCGGGACAGGGAAGACCCCTCCACTTT.

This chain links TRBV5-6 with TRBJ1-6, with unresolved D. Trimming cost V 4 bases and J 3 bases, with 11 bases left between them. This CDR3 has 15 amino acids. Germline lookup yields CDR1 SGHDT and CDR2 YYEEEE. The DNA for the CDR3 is TGTGCCAGCAGCCCCGCGGGGTACTATAATTCACCCCTCCACTTT. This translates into CASSPAGYYNSPLHF. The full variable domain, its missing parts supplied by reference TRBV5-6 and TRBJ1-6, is DAGVTQSPTHLIKTRGQQVTLRCSPKSGHDTVSWYQQALGQGPQFIFQYYEEEERQRGNFPDRFSGHQFPNYSSELNVNALLLGDSALYLCASSPAGYYNSPLHFGNGTRLTVT.

CDR3: CASSQRDTYGYTF. CDR3 bases: TGCGCCAGCAGCCAAAGGGACACCTATGGCTACACCTTC. The chain combines TRBV4-3 with TRBJ1-2; TRBD1 is a possible D gene (6 bases). CDR1 is LGHNA and CDR2 is YSLEER in the germline V gene. V shed 2 bases and J shed 4 bases, with 8 bases lying between them. CDR3 size: 13 residues.

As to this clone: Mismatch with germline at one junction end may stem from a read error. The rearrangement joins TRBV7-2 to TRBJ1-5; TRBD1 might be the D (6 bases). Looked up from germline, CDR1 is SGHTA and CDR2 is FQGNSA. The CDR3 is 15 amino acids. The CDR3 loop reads CASSLARTAGQPQHF. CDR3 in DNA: TGTGCCAGTAGCTTAGCTAGGACAGCTGGTCAGCCCCAGCATTTT.

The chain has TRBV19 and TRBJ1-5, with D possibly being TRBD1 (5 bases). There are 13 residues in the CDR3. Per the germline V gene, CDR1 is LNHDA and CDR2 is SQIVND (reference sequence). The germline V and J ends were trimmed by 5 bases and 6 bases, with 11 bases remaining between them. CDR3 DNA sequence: TGTGCCAGTAGTTGGGGGGAAGGTCAGCCCCAGCATTTT. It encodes CASSWGEGQPQHF.

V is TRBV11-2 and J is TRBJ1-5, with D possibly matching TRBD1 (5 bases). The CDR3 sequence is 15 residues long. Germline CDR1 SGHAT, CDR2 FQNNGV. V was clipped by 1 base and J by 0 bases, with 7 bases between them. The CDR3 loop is CASSLAGHSNQPQHF. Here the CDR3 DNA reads TGTGCCAGCAGCTTAGCAGGGCATAGCAATCAGCCCCAGCATTTT. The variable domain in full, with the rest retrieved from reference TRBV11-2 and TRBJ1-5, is EAGVAQSPRYKIIEKRQSVAFWCNPISGHATLYWYQQILGQGPKLLIQFQNNGVVDDSQLPKDRFSAERLKGVDSTLKIQPAKLEDSAVYLCASSLAGHSNQPQHFGDGTRLSIL.

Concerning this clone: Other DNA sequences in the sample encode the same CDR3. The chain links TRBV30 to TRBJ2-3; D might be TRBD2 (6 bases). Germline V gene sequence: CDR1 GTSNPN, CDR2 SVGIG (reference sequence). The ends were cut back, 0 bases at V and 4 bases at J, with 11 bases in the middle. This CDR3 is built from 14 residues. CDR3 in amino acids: CAWSVGGAADTQYF. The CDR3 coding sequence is TGTGCCTGGAGTGTAGGCGGGGCGGCAGATACGCAGTATTTT.

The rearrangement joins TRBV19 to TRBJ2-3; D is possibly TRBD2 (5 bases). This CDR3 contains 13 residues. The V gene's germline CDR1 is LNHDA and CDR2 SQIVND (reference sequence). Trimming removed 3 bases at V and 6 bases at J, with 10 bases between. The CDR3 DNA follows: TGTGCCAGTAGTATGAGGGAAGGGGATACGCAGTATTTT. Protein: CASSMREGDTQYF.

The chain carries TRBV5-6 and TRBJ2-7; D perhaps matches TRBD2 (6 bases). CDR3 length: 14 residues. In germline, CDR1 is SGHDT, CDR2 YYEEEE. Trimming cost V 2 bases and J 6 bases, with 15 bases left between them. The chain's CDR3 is CASSLKTRPLEQYF. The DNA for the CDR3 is TGTGCCAGCAGCTTAAAGACTAGGCCCCTCGAGCAGTACTTC.

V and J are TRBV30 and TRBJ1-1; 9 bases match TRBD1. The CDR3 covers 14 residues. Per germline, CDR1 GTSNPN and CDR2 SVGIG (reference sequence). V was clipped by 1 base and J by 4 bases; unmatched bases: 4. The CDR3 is CAWSAGQGITEAFF. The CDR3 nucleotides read TGTGCCTGGAGTGCTGGACAGGGGATCACTGAAGCTTTCTTT.

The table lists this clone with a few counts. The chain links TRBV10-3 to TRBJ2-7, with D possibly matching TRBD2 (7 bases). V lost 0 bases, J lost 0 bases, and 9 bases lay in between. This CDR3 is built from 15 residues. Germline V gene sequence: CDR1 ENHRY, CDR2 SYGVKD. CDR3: CAISESGGPSYEQYF. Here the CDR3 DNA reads TGTGCCATCAGTGAGTCGGGGGGGCCCTCCTACGAGCAGTACTTC.

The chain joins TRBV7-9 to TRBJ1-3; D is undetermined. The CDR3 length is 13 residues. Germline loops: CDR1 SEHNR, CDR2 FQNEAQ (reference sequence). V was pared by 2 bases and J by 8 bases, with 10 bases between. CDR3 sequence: CASSLSIADTIYF. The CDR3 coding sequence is TGTGCCAGCAGCTTAAGTATAGCGGACACCATATATTTT.